This TCR beta chain was profiled in a study of T-cell memory formation after mild COVID-19. 5'RACE with constant-segment primers built TCRalpha and TCRbeta cDNA libraries with UMIs. TCRdb reprocessed the 5' RACE reads with MiXCR, giving one entry per CDR3 protein. This repertoire shows hundreds of thousands of distinct CDR3 sequences, about 20% found once; its top ten account for around 7.7%. The V gene's germline CDR1 is SGHRS and CDR2 YFSETQ. With V trimmed by 2 bases and J by 2 bases, 6 bases remained unmatched. The CDR3 runs 16 residues. This clonotype was seen a handful of times. Antigen: not known. The study, taken as a whole, reports: There was a balanced CD4/CD8 profile in clones contracting day 15 to 85, and later expanders leaned CD4+.

The chain carries TRBV5-1 and TRBJ2-5; TRBD2 matches at 10 bases. Sequenced input: PBMCs or a T cell subset sorted from them (not recorded which). This TCR came from an adult woman who had mild COVID-19 (a few samples of this study predate the infection). Cell type and time point are not known. CDR3 in amino acids: CASSLLGTSEQETQYF. The CDR3 DNA reads TGCGCCAGCAGCTTACTAGGGACTAGCGAACAAGAGACCCAGTACTTC.